The 18 T cell receptor beta chains presented below share a single source sample, sequenced in a study of cytomegalovirus exposure and HLA in healthy donors. PCR used 60 Vbeta primers and 13 Jbeta primers. Assay used: immunoSEQ multiplex PCR; TCRdb lists only in-frame clones, some missing. There are 100,000 to 150,000 clones in the sample; roughly 74% occur only once, and around 7% lies in the top ten. The sample consisted of PBMCs. The source of these receptors is a man aged 35 to 55 in good health and CMV-seropositive.

V and J are TRBV4-1 and TRBJ1-6, with D possibly matching TRBD1 (5 bases). The CDR3 has 15 residues. V gave up 4 bases and J gave up 2 bases, with 9 bases separating them. Germline CDR1 MGHRA, CDR2 YSYEKL. CDR3 sequence: CASSPGWAYNSPLHF. CDR3 bases: TGCGCCAGCAGCCCAGGGTGGGCCTATAATTCACCCCTCCACTTT.

The V call is TRBV27, the J call TRBJ2-3; a possible D gene is TRBD2 (6 bases). V was trimmed by 5 bases and J by 2 bases, leaving 11 bases between them. Germline CDR1 reads MNHEY; CDR2 reads SMNVEV (reference sequence). This CDR3 region has 14 residues. The CDR3 sequence: CASSLGTVTDTQYF. The CDR3 region has the DNA TGTGCCAGCAGTCTCGGGACTGTCACAGATACGCAGTATTTT.

The chain is built from TRBV28 and TRBJ2-5, with 7 bases aligning to TRBD1. The CDR3 is 14 amino acids. Germline V gives CDR1 MDHEN, CDR2 SYDVKM. V gave up 2 bases and J gave up 5 bases; unmatched junction bases: 5. CDR3: CASSLQGVGETQYF. CDR3 nucleotides: TGTGCCAGCAGTTTACAGGGGGTAGGGGAGACCCAGTACTTC.

This chain joins TRBV5-1 and TRBJ1-2; 11 nucleotides line up with TRBD1. Germline values: CDR1 SGHRS, CDR2 YFSETQ. This CDR3 has 18 residues. The V and J ends lost 0 bases and 1 base, in that order; junction bases with no gene match: 8. CDR3 coding DNA: TGCGCCAGCAGCTTGGGGGCCGGGACAGGGGGTAATAACTATGGCTACACCTTC. Its protein product is CASSLGAGTGGNNYGYTF.

The chain couples TRBV6-5 to TRBJ1-4; 8 bases map to TRBD1. The junction had 7 bases not matched to a gene; V was cut back by 6 bases and J by 10 bases. CDR1 is MNHEY, CDR2 SVGAGI, per germline. The CDR3 loop spans 13 amino acids. CDR3 coding DNA: TGTGCCAGCAGCCAATCCGGGACAGGAAAACTGTTTTTT. Its translation is CASSQSGTGKLFF.

The rearrangement joins TRBV9 to TRBJ2-7; 8 nucleotides align to TRBD1. This CDR3 is built from 15 residues. The germline V gene encodes CDR1 SGDLS and CDR2 YYNGEE. Unmatched junction bases numbered 8, after V lost 4 bases and J lost 2 bases. The CDR3 DNA reads TGTGCCAGCAGCACCTCGGACAGGGCGACCTACGAGCAGTACTTC. It yields the protein CASSTSDRATYEQYF.

This chain joins TRBV5-1 and TRBJ2-7, with a possible D match to TRBD1 (6 bases). The V end was cut by 0 bases, the J end by 7 bases, with 17 bases between. Germline assignment: CDR1 SGHRS and CDR2 YFSETQ. The CDR3 sequence is 15 residues long. CDR3 nucleotide sequence: TGCGCCAGCAGCTTGGACGGCAGGGGCTTAACAGAGCAGTACTTC. Its protein is CASSLDGRGLTEQYF.

The chain recombines TRBV7-2 with TRBJ2-3, with 8 bases aligning to TRBD2. CDR1 and CDR2 (germline): SGHTA, FQGNSA. There are 15 residues in the CDR3. V trimming: 4 bases; J trimming: 6 bases; junction bases outside the gene matches: 9. The CDR3: CASSSGTRPGDTQYF. CDR3 in DNA: TGTGCCAGCAGCTCGGGGACTAGGCCTGGGGATACGCAGTATTTT.

The V gene is TRBV29-1, the J gene TRBJ1-4; a possible D gene is TRBD1 (6 bases). The ends were cut back, 7 bases at V and 3 bases at J, with 21 bases in the middle. This CDR3 is 16 amino acids long. The V gene's germline CDR1 is SQVTM and CDR2 ANQGSEA. CDR3 region: CSGSGGAGKANEKLFF. CDR3 in DNA: TGCAGCGGGAGTGGGGGGGCTGGGAAGGCTAATGAAAAACTGTTTTTT. The variable domain in full, with the rest retrieved from reference TRBV29-1 and TRBJ1-4, is SAVISQKPSRDICQRGTSLTIQCQVDSQVTMMFWYRQQPGQSLTLIATANQGSEATYESGFVIDKFPISRPNLTFSTLTVSNMSPEDSSIYLCSGSGGAGKANEKLFFGSGTQLSVL.

This chain joins TRBV7-9 and TRBJ1-2; 7 bases align to TRBD1. Germline assignment: CDR1 SEHNR and CDR2 FQNEAQ (reference sequence). This CDR3 is built from 12 residues. After removal of 5 bases from V and 7 bases from J, the junction contained 4 bases not matched to a gene. CDR3 sequence (DNA): TGTGCCAGCAGCCCGGACAGGTTTGGCTACACCTTC. Its translation: CASSPDRFGYTF. The full variable domain, with the rest looked up from reference TRBV7-9 and TRBJ1-2, is DTGVSQNPRHKITKRGQNVTFRCDPISEHNRLYWYRQTLGQGPEFLTYFQNEAQLEKSRLLSDRFSAERPKGSFSTLEIQRTEQGDSAMYLCASSPDRFGYTFGSGTRLTVV.

This clone showed up just a few times. The J gene is TRBJ1-1, the V gene TRBV2; possibly TRBD1 for D (5 bases). CDR3 length: 15 residues. Looked up from germline, CDR1 is SNHLY and CDR2 is FYNNEI. Trimming cost V 4 bases and J 5 bases, with 17 bases left between them. The CDR3 bases are TGTGCCAGCAGTGCGCCCGGCAGGGTGGGAACTGAAGCTTTCTTT. This translates into CASSAPGRVGTEAFF.

This clone has only a few counts. The genes are TRBV7-9 and TRBJ2-5; TRBD2 aligns across 7 bases. The CDR3 consists of 15 residues. Germline lookup yields CDR1 SEHNR and CDR2 FQNEAQ (reference sequence). The trim removed 2 bases at V and 5 bases at J, leaving 8 bases unmatched. Written as DNA, the CDR3 is TGTGCCAGCAGCTTAAGGGGAAGCGGGGAGGAGACCCAGTACTTC. Translating it yields CASSLRGSGEETQYF.

The chain is built from TRBV11-2 and TRBJ2-6; D gene unclear. This CDR3 is built from 14 residues. CDR1 and CDR2 (germline): SGHAT, FQNNGV. V was trimmed by 4 bases and J by 0 bases, leaving 4 bases between them. Here the CDR3 reads CASSSNSGANVLTF. In nucleotides, the CDR3 is TGTGCCAGCAGCTCTAACTCTGGGGCCAACGTCCTGACTTTC.

This clone has a handful of counts. The chain links TRBV19 to TRBJ1-5, with D perhaps matching TRBD1 (6 bases). This CDR3 contains 16 residues. CDR1 is LNHDA and CDR2 is SQIVND in the germline V gene (reference sequence). V was cut by 4 bases and J by 0 bases, with 13 bases left in between. The CDR3 DNA reads TGTGCCAGTAGTACTGGACAGACCTATAGCAATCAGCCCCAGCATTTT. Translated, it gives CASSTGQTYSNQPQHF.

About this clone: Sequence at one end of the junction differs from germline and may be a read error. The chain employs TRBV7-9 and TRBJ2-5; D is possibly TRBD2 (6 bases). This CDR3 has 15 residues. Germline V CDR1 and CDR2: SEHNR, FQNEAQ (reference sequence). In DNA, the CDR3 is TGTTCCAGCAGCTTAGGACCTAGCGTCGGAGAGACCCAGTACTTC. It translates to CSSSLGPSVGETQYF.

This clone was detected only once. V gene TRBV6-1 combines with J gene TRBJ2-7; 7 bases fit TRBD2. CDR3 length: 17 residues. With 3 bases clipped from V and 2 bases from J, the junction kept 13 bases outside the gene matches. The V gene's germline CDR1 is MNHNS and CDR2 SASEGT. CDR3: CASSDVPGGQAPYEQYF. CDR3 nucleotides: TGTGCCAGCAGTGACGTACCGGGAGGTCAGGCCCCCTACGAGCAGTACTTC.

CDR3 nucleotides: TGTGCCAGCAGGGTGCAGGGAGGGAATAATCAGCCCCAGCATTTT. Translation gives CASRVQGGNNQPQHF. The rearrangement joins TRBV6-1 to TRBJ1-5; a possible D gene is TRBD1 (5 bases). CDR3 length equals 15 residues. V lost 6 bases and J lost 4, with 16 bases in between. Germline CDR1 is MNHNS and CDR2 is SASEGT.

The table lists this clone with a count of one. The chain combines TRBV2 with TRBJ2-1, with D tentatively TRBD1 (6 bases). Germline CDR1 SNHLY, CDR2 FYNNEI. V lost 7 bases, J lost 2 bases, and 18 bases lay in between. The CDR3 covers 16 residues. The CDR3 loop is CASTRDTQRPYNEQFF. The CDR3 nucleotides read TGTGCCAGCACACGGGACACCCAAAGACCCTACAATGAGCAGTTCTTC. Full variable domain (remainder filled in from reference TRBV2 and TRBJ2-1): EPEVTQTPSHQVTQMGQEVILRCVPISNHLYFYWYRQILGQKVEFLVSFYNNEISEKSEIFDDQFSVERPDGSNFTLKIRSTKLEDSAMYFCASTRDTQRPYNEQFFGPGTRLTVL.